Below, 32 T cell receptor beta chains from the same sample are listed, as sequenced in a study of cytotoxic CD8 clonotypes in ibrutinib-treated CLL. TCRdb's copy holds only in-frame clones and misses some; the assay was immunoSEQ multiplex PCR. This table holds about 58,000 clones, approximately 75% found once. Source: PBMCs, taken after 12 months of ibrutinib treatment. These receptors all come from a human donor with chronic lymphocytic leukemia.

The chain recombines TRBV18 with TRBJ1-1; 8 bases fit TRBD1. CDR3 size: 19 residues. With 1 base clipped from V and 1 base from J, the junction kept 14 bases outside the gene matches. In germline, CDR1 is KGHSH, CDR2 LQKENI. For the CDR3, the DNA is TGTGCCAGCTCACCACTAGGCCCGGGACAGGTGGGACAGAACACTGAAGCTTTCTTT. It encodes CASSPLGPGQVGQNTEAFF.

This chain joins TRBV7-2 and TRBJ2-5, with 7 bases aligning to TRBD1. The ends lost 3 bases at V and 3 bases at J; junction bases unmatched: 4. The CDR3 is 14 amino acids. The germline V gene has CDR1 SGHTA and CDR2 FQGNSA. The CDR3, as DNA: TGTGCCAGCAGCTTTTTCGGACAGGAAGAGACCCAGTACTTC. Amino acids: CASSFFGQEETQYF.

The gene calls are TRBV30 and TRBJ2-5; 9 nucleotides match TRBD1. The trim removed 4 bases at V and 0 bases at J, leaving 3 bases unmatched. The CDR3 consists of 14 residues. CDR1 GTSNPN and CDR2 SVGIG come from the germline V gene (reference sequence). This CDR3 is CAWTRDRDQETQYF. The CDR3, as DNA: TGTGCCTGGACTCGGGACAGGGACCAAGAGACCCAGTACTTC.

The rearrangement links TRBV7-9 to TRBJ2-5; 9 bases align to TRBD1. V shed 0 bases and J 5 bases; nucleotides not matched to a gene: 13. CDR3 size: 18 residues. CDR1 is SEHNR, CDR2 FQNEAQ, per germline (reference sequence). CDR3 nucleotide sequence: TGTGCCAGCAGCTTAGCGTCGGGACAGGGCAGGTCCGGGGAGACCCAGTACTTC. Its translation: CASSLASGQGRSGETQYF.

The chain carries TRBV7-2 and TRBJ2-1; 7 positions agree with TRBD2. Losses at the gene ends were 5 bases for V and 9 bases for J; bases not matched to a gene: 10. Germline V gene sequence: CDR1 SGHTA, CDR2 FQGNSA. The CDR3 length is 14 residues. The CDR3 coding sequence is TGTGCCAGCAGCCCTCCGGGACCGGGGGGTGAGCAGTTCTTC. Its protein product is CASSPPGPGGEQFF.

The V gene is TRBV18, the J gene TRBJ1-5; D is unclear. Looked up from germline, CDR1 is KGHSH and CDR2 is LQKENI. This CDR3 is built from 14 residues. Trimming shortened V by 6 bases and J by 0 bases, and 9 bases separated the two germline ends. The CDR3 DNA reads TGTGCCAGCTCGACGGTAAATAGCAATCAGCCCCAGCATTTT. This codes for CASSTVNSNQPQHF.

This clone was observed at least ten times. The CDR3 sequence: CASSLGTGGTYNEQFF. The CDR3 nucleotides are TGCGCCAGCAGCTTGGGGACAGGGGGGACCTACAATGAGCAGTTCTTC. V gene TRBV5-1 combines with J gene TRBJ2-1; TRBD1 aligns across 10 bases. Germline values: CDR1 SGHRS, CDR2 YFSETQ. Losses at the gene ends were 0 bases for V and 2 bases for J; bases not matched to a gene: 2. The CDR3 length is 16 residues.

This rearrangement joins TRBV11-2 to TRBJ2-2; TRBD1 matches 9 bases. CDR3 length: 18 residues. Germline trimming cut 6 bases from V and 5 bases from J; bases unmatched to any gene: 16. The germline CDR1 and CDR2 sequences are SGHAT and FQNNGV. The CDR3 loop is CASSPGPGQGGQTGELFF. The CDR3 DNA is TGTGCCAGCAGTCCCGGTCCGGGACAGGGCGGCCAGACCGGGGAGCTGTTTTTT.

This clone was detected only once. The chain has TRBV15 and TRBJ2-1; D assignment may be TRBD1 or TRBD2 (5 bases each). The CDR3 totals 16 residues. Germline V lookup: CDR1 LNHNV, CDR2 YYDKDF (reference sequence). V lost 1 base to trimming and J lost 0 bases, with 10 bases between them. The DNA for the CDR3 is TGTGCCACCAGCAGAGTACCAGGGAGCTCCTACAATGAGCAGTTCTTC. It is translated as CATSRVPGSSYNEQFF.

This chain joins TRBV30 and TRBJ2-1; the D is unclear. The CDR3 has 16 amino acids. Germline V gene lookup returns CDR1 GTSNPN and CDR2 SVGIG (reference sequence). Trimming took 0 bases from V and 1 from J, leaving 13 bases between them. The chain's CDR3 is CAWSVRVGYSYNEQFF. The DNA of the CDR3 is TGTGCCTGGAGTGTACGGGTAGGATATTCCTACAATGAGCAGTTCTTC.

This chain's CDR3 is CASSPTGPVYGYTF. The CDR3, as DNA: TGTGCCAGCAGCCCGACAGGGCCCGTCTATGGCTACACCTTC. The gene calls are TRBV11-1 and TRBJ1-2, with TRBD1 identical over 7 bases. V gave up 5 bases and J gave up 4 bases; unmatched junction bases: 7. Germline assignment: CDR1 SGHAT and CDR2 FQDESV (reference sequence). This CDR3 is built from 14 residues.

This chain links TRBV19 with TRBJ1-5; D might be TRBD1 (6 bases). The CDR3 runs 12 residues. Trimming took 5 bases from V and 5 from J, leaving 7 bases between them. The V gene's germline CDR1 is LNHDA and CDR2 SQIVND (reference sequence). The CDR3 protein is CASSQGYQPQHF. The CDR3 DNA is TGTGCCAGTAGTCAGGGGTATCAGCCCCAGCATTTT.

This chain uses TRBV11-2 with TRBJ2-5, with TRBD2 matching 12 bases. V was pared by 6 bases and J by 1 base, with 6 bases of the junction left unmatched. The CDR3 has 16 amino acids. In germline, CDR1 is SGHAT, CDR2 FQNNGV. The CDR3 protein is CASSQTSGRTQETQYF. CDR3 nucleotides: TGTGCCAGCAGTCAGACTAGCGGGAGAACCCAAGAGACCCAGTACTTC.

This chain uses TRBV11-3 with TRBJ2-2; 8 bases fit TRBD2. The CDR3 totals 16 residues. J was trimmed by 6 bases and V by 1 base; bases with no gene match: 7. The germline CDR1 and CDR2 sequences are SGHNT and YENEEA. In DNA form, the CDR3 reads TGTGCCAGCAGCTTAGCTGTAGCGGGGCGACCCGGGGAGCTGTTTTTT. Translated, it gives CASSLAVAGRPGELFF.

This clone came up once. The chain carries TRBV5-6 and TRBJ2-7; tentatively, D is TRBD1 (6 bases). From germline, CDR1 is SGHDT and CDR2 YYEEEE. V lost 4 bases and J 3 bases, leaving 20 bases between the germline ends. This CDR3 has 16 amino acids. CDR3: CASSPPFLTGDYEQYF. The CDR3, as DNA: TGTGCCAGCAGCCCACCCTTCCTGACAGGAGACTACGAGCAGTACTTC.

The rearrangement links TRBV11-1 to TRBJ2-7; TRBD2 agrees at 7 bases. The germline gives CDR1 SGHAT, CDR2 FQDESV (reference sequence). V shed 1 base and J 3 bases; nucleotides not matched to a gene: 6. This CDR3 is built from 15 residues. The CDR3 nucleotides read TGTGCCAGCAGCTTAGTGCCTAGCGGCATCTACGAGCAGTACTTC. Encoded protein: CASSLVPSGIYEQYF.

The chain has TRBV29-1 and TRBJ2-3; no definite D call. Germline loops: CDR1 SQVTM, CDR2 ANQGSEA. CDR3 size: 15 residues. Trimming removed 3 bases from V and 0 bases from J, with 13 bases in between. The CDR3 nucleotides are TGCAGCGTTGATACAGAGGTAACTAGCACAGATACGCAGTATTTT. Translated: CSVDTEVTSTDTQYF.

V is TRBV6-5 and J is TRBJ2-1; D is perhaps TRBD1 (6 bases). CDR3 length: 16 amino acids. CDR1 and CDR2 from the germline V gene are MNHEY and SVGAGI. V dropped 0 bases and J dropped 5 bases, with 14 bases sitting between them. The CDR3 region has the DNA TGTGCCAGCAGTTACTCTGCAGGGGTCTGGGACAATGAGCAGTTCTTC. Translated: CASSYSAGVWDNEQFF.

The chain recombines TRBV28 with TRBJ2-5; 7 nucleotides match TRBD2. V trimming: 8 bases; J trimming: 4 bases; junction bases outside the gene matches: 13. The CDR3 loop spans 15 amino acids. Germline V lookup: CDR1 MDHEN, CDR2 SYDVKM. CDR3 DNA sequence: TGTGCCAGCGTTCAGGCGGGAGAGTTTAGAGAGACCCAGTACTTC. This codes for CASVQAGEFRETQYF.

This clone has more than one count but fewer than ten. This sequence joins TRBV9 and TRBJ2-7; D might be TRBD2 (6 bases). The germline V and J ends were trimmed by 4 bases and 9 bases, with 17 bases remaining between them. CDR1 and CDR2 (germline): SGDLS, YYNGEE. CDR3 length: 13 amino acids. The CDR3 sequence: CASSITSSSGQYF. For the CDR3, the DNA is TGTGCCAGCAGCATCACTAGCTCCAGCGGGCAGTACTTC.

This chain's CDR3 is CASITTATGELFF. The CDR3 bases are TGTGCCAGCATCACGACCGCCACCGGGGAGCTGTTTTTT. The rearrangement joins TRBV6-6 to TRBJ2-2, with D unclear. CDR1 and CDR2 from the germline V gene are MNHNY and SVGAGI (reference sequence). Trimming left V 7 bases short and J 4 bases short, with 10 bases between. CDR3 length: 13 residues.

The chain couples TRBV7-9 to TRBJ1-1; D unresolved. Germline V CDR1 and CDR2: SEHNR, FQNEAQ (reference sequence). The V end lost 5 bases, the J end lost 4 bases, and 5 bases lay between the germline ends. The CDR3 is 11 residues long. The chain's CDR3 is CASSGFTEAFF. The CDR3 DNA reads as TGTGCCAGCAGCGGATTCACTGAAGCTTTCTTT.

The rearrangement links TRBV29-1 to TRBJ2-3; no definite D call. CDR1 SQVTM and CDR2 ANQGSEA come from the germline V gene. V was clipped by 6 bases and J by 3 bases, with 10 bases between them. The CDR3 length is 12 residues. In DNA, the CDR3 is TGCAGCGTCCCCCCAGCGACAGATACGCAGTATTTT. Translated: CSVPPATDTQYF.

This clone was seen more than once but under ten times. In nucleotides, the CDR3 is TGCAGCGTTGATACAGGGGCAGATACGCAGTATTTT. Protein sequence: CSVDTGADTQYF. This chain uses TRBV29-1 with TRBJ2-3; 7 bases align to TRBD1. Germline CDR1 SQVTM, CDR2 ANQGSEA. Trimming cost V 3 bases and J 4 bases; bases outside gene matches: 1. The length of the CDR3 is 12 residues.

The rearrangement uses TRBV5-4 and TRBJ2-7, with TRBD1 identical over 8 bases. Germline V CDR1 and CDR2: SGHNT, YYREEE (reference sequence). The CDR3 spans 15 residues. The J segment lost 2 bases and the V segment lost 1 base, leaving 5 bases of the junction unmatched. The DNA for the CDR3 is TGTGCCAGCAGCTTGTTACCGGGACAGGCCTACGAGCAGTACTTC. This codes for CASSLLPGQAYEQYF. Filled out from reference TRBV5-4 and TRBJ2-7, the complete variable domain reads ETGVTQSPTHLIKTRGQQVTLRCSSQSGHNTVSWYQQALGQGPQFIFQYYREEENGRGNFPPRFSGLQFPNYSSELNVNALELDDSALYLCASSLLPGQAYEQYFGPGTRLTVT.

V is TRBV6-5 and J is TRBJ2-2; tentatively, D is TRBD2 (6 bases). Germline V CDR1 and CDR2: MNHEY, SVGAGI. The V gene lost 6 bases and the J gene lost 2 bases, with 13 bases spanning the gap. The CDR3 totals 15 residues. The CDR3 DNA sequence: TGTGCCAGCAGGCCCGGGACTTTTAACACCGGGGAGCTGTTTTTT. This codes for CASRPGTFNTGELFF.

This clone has just a few counts. The chain is built from TRBV19 and TRBJ2-2; D tentatively reads TRBD1 or TRBD2 (5 bases each). This CDR3 contains 17 residues. Trimming stripped 3 bases from V and 5 bases from J, with 19 bases between. Germline CDR1 reads LNHDA; CDR2 reads SQIVND (reference sequence). This CDR3 is CASSMNGASPRTGELFF. DNA of the CDR3: TGTGCCAGTAGTATGAATGGGGCTAGCCCGAGGACCGGGGAGCTGTTTTTT. Supplemented by reference TRBV19 and TRBJ2-2, the full variable domain reads DGGITQSPKYLFRKEGQNVTLSCEQNLNHDAMYWYRQDPGQGLRLIYYSQIVNDFQKGDIAEGYSVSREKKESFPLTVTSAQKNPTAFYLCASSMNGASPRTGELFFGEGSRLTVL.

The chain uses TRBV18 and TRBJ1-5; 10 bases map to TRBD1. This CDR3 has 16 amino acids. Germline CDR1 and CDR2: KGHSH and LQKENI. The J segment lost 6 bases and the V segment lost 4 bases, leaving 9 bases of the junction unmatched. CDR3 loop: CASSREFGDRGQPQHF. The CDR3 DNA is TGTGCCAGCTCACGTGAATTTGGGGACAGGGGTCAGCCCCAGCATTTT. The full variable domain, completed using reference TRBV18 and TRBJ1-5, is NAGVMQNPRHLVRRRGQEARLRCSPMKGHSHVYWYRQLPEEGLKFMVYLQKENIIDESGMPKERFSAEFPKEGPSILRIQQVVRGDSAAYFCASSREFGDRGQPQHFGDGTRLSIL.

The CDR3 bases are TGTGCCAGCAGCCCACGGGGGGGGAACACCGGGGAGCTGTTTTTT. Amino acids: CASSPRGGNTGELFF. The chain is built from TRBV5-4 and TRBJ2-2, with 8 bases matching TRBD2. CDR1 and CDR2 (germline): SGHNT, YYREEE (reference sequence). The V and J ends lost 4 bases and 1 base, in that order; junction bases with no gene match: 3. The CDR3 has 15 amino acids.

The chain combines TRBV10-1 with TRBJ2-7; D is unclear. Trimming pared 4 bases from V and 0 bases from J, leaving 7 bases between. Germline CDR1 reads WNHNN; CDR2 reads SYGVQD (reference sequence). The length of the CDR3 is 13 residues. CDR3 amino acids: CASSGRISYEQYF. CDR3 nucleotides: TGCGCCAGCAGTGGTCGGATCTCCTACGAGCAGTACTTC.

The V and J genes are TRBV10-3 and TRBJ2-5; 10 bases are a match to TRBD2. The CDR3 sequence is 18 residues long. V was pared by 5 bases and J by 4 bases, with 16 bases of the junction left unmatched. Germline CDR1 and CDR2: ENHRY and SYGVKD. The CDR3 here is CAISPRTSGNARGETQYF. The CDR3 nucleotides read TGTGCCATCAGTCCTCGGACTAGCGGAAACGCTAGGGGAGAGACCCAGTACTTC.

The chain is built from TRBV2 and TRBJ2-3; TRBD2 might be the D (5 bases). The CDR3 runs 12 residues. Germline V gene lookup returns CDR1 SNHLY and CDR2 FYNNEI. Trimming cost V 1 base and J 7 bases, with 6 bases left between them. The CDR3 DNA reads TGTGCCAGCAGTGAAGGCGGGTATACGCAGTATTTT. Amino acid sequence: CASSEGGYTQYF.